The present T cell receptor beta chain was sequenced within a study of shared T cell receptors in the human thymus. Assay used: immunoSEQ multiplex PCR; TCRdb lists only in-frame clones, some missing. The sample holds approximately 660,000 clones; roughly 90% are singletons and the top ten take approximately 0.011%. V gave up 7 bases and J gave up 6 bases; unmatched junction bases: 18. Germline CDR1 and CDR2: MDHEN and SYDVKM. The CDR3 consists of 17 residues. The same data also went into a second study, on human thymus T cells. That report adds: Thymus tissue for the work was resected from patients undergoing corrective heart surgery.

Source material: thymocytes. This TCR was recovered from a boy younger than two with a congenital heart defect. The chain uses TRBV28 and TRBJ2-7, with 10 bases that match TRBD2. The CDR3 loop reads CASKGGRSTSGISEQYF. The CDR3 bases are TGTGCCAGCAAAGGGGGCAGGTCTACTAGCGGGATAAGCGAGCAGTACTTC.